This T cell receptor beta chain is drawn from a study of shared clonotypes between healthy human individuals. Findings and caveats of the study: A reduction in generation probabilities was seen for non-shared clonotypes relative to those shared by all four donors.

Per the authors' pipeline: In the immunoSEQ data, sequences were junction-only and lacked quality scores, so filtering differed. The assay was immunoSEQ multiplex PCR, and TCRdb's table has in-frame clones only and misses some. V and J calls and clone size are as listed in that table; D and trimming were resolved from the DNA. The sample has approximately 2,300,000 clones; 92% are singletons. With regard to this clone: Its cognate antigen is unknown.

CDR1 is MDHEN and CDR2 is SYDVKM in the germline V gene. The CDR3 is 16 residues long. V was trimmed by 6 bases and J by 0 bases, leaving 17 bases between them. The receptor was isolated from a man younger than 35 in good health. Some clones in this sample may be carry-over from other donors' samples. The rearrangement joins TRBV28 to TRBJ1-1; D not certain. Sequencing was performed on naive CD4+ T cells from PBMCs. Subset indicated: CD45RA+ positively selected. The CDR3 reads CASRIGGESMNTEAFF. The CDR3 bases are TGTGCCAGCAGAATTGGTGGGGAGAGCATGAACACTGAAGCTTTCTTT. The full variable domain, rest sourced from reference TRBV28 and TRBJ1-1, is DVKVTQSSRYLVKRTGEKVFLECVQDMDHENMFWYRQDPGLGLRLIYFSYDVKMKEKGDIPEGYSVSREKKERFSLILESASTNQTSMYLCASRIGGESMNTEAFFGQGTRLTVV.